This T cell receptor beta chain was captured in a study of cytomegalovirus exposure and HLA in healthy donors. In the case of this clone: Its antigen is still unknown. A read error may produce the germline difference seen at one junction end.

The study's findings and limits: Available immune exposure information was restricted to CMV serostatus only.

Use of 60 Vbeta and 13 Jbeta primers characterized the PCR. The assay was immunoSEQ multiplex PCR, and TCRdb's table has in-frame clones only and misses some. The sample has 150,000 to 200,000 clones, around 80% seen once. This CDR3 has 15 residues. The germline gives CDR1 SGDLS, CDR2 YYNGEE. Input material: PBMCs. This TCR came from a human donor in good health. The chain has TRBV9 and TRBJ1-1, with D uncertain. In DNA form, the CDR3 reads TGTGCCAGCAGCGTAGTAGTGGGGAGGAACACTAAAGCTTTCTTT. Translated, it gives CASSVVVGRNTKAFF.